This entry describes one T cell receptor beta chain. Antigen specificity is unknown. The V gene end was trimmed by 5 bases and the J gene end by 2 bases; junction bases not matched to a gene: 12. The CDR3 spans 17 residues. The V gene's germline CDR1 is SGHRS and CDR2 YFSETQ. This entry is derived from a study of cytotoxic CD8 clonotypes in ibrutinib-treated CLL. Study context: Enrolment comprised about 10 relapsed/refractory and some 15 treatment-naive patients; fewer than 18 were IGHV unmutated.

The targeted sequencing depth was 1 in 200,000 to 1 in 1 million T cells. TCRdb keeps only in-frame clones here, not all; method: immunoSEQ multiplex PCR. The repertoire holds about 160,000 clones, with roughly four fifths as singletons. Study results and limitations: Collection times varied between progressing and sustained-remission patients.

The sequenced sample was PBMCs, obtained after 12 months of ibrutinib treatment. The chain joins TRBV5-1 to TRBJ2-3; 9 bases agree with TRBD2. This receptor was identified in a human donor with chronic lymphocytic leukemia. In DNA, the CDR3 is TGCGCCAGCAGGCGAAACCCTAGCGGGGTATTCACAGATACGCAGTATTTT. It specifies CASRRNPSGVFTDTQYF.